The 20 T cell receptor beta chains below were found in one sample sequenced in a study of regulatory T cells in long-lasting Graves disease. The time point is: persistent/refractory GD, antithyroid drugs over 5 years with positive TRAb. From RNA extracted from PBMCs, the TCR library was made. Combining iRepertoire HTBI primers with Arm-PCR of CDR3 regions, the authors built TCR beta libraries. TCRdb analysed the multiplex PCR reads with MiXCR anew, one entry per CDR3 protein. The sample consists of roughly 360,000 distinct CDR3 sequences, about 23% of them appearing once. Sequences were derived from peripheral blood mononuclear cells (PBMCs), sampled when the disease was refractory, from a patient treated with antithyroid drugs. These receptors came from a woman aged 40 to 50 with Graves disease.

J is TRBJ2-3 and V is TRBV6-5, with D perhaps matching TRBD1 (6 bases). The CDR3 consists of 15 residues. The V and J ends lost 0 bases and 0 bases respectively, with 7 bases between them. CDR1 is MNHEY and CDR2 is SVGAGI in the germline V gene. The CDR3 here is CASSYSGHSTDTQYF. For the CDR3, the DNA is TGTGCCAGCAGTTACTCGGGACACAGCACAGATACGCAGTATTTT.

The chain links TRBV19 to TRBJ1-5, with TRBD1 as a possible D gene (6 bases). The ends were cut back, 10 bases at V and 5 bases at J, with 21 bases in the middle. CDR3 length: 15 residues. CDR1 and CDR2 (germline): LNHDA, SQIVND (reference sequence). CDR3 sequence reads: CATQWEGRGYQPQHF. CDR3 nucleotides: TGTGCCACCCAGTGGGAGGGCAGGGGATATCAGCCCCAGCATTTT.

This chain uses TRBV20-1 with TRBJ2-2, with 9 bases lining up with TRBD2. Germline V CDR1 and CDR2: DFQATT, SNEGSKA (reference sequence). The J segment lost 6 bases and the V segment lost 1 base, leaving 9 bases of the junction unmatched. The CDR3 is made up of 16 amino acids. In DNA form, the CDR3 reads TGCAGTGCTAGAGTTCCCCGCGGGAGGGCCGCCGGGGAGCTGTTTTTT. Its translation: CSARVPRGRAAGELFF.

This clonotype was observed at least ten times. V is TRBV6-5 and J is TRBJ2-7, with 11 nucleotides matching TRBD2. With V trimmed by 2 bases and J by 3 bases, 3 bases remained unmatched. This CDR3 contains 15 residues. The germline gives CDR1 MNHEY, CDR2 SVGAGI. This CDR3 reads CASSYTTSGSYEQYF. CDR3 nucleotides: TGTGCCAGCAGTTACACCACTAGCGGGAGCTACGAGCAGTACTTC.

In this sample, this clonotype turned up many times. The chain joins TRBV27 to TRBJ2-7; 8 bases fit TRBD2. V gave up 4 bases and J gave up 6 bases; unmatched junction bases: 11. Germline V gene sequence: CDR1 MNHEY, CDR2 SMNVEV (reference sequence). This CDR3 is built from 15 residues. CDR3 residues: CASSSGLVESREQYF. The CDR3 coding sequence is TGTGCCAGCAGTTCGGGACTAGTAGAGTCGCGCGAGCAGTACTTC.

This chain uses TRBV7-9 with TRBJ1-3, with a tentative D call TRBD1 (5 bases). The ends were cut back, 2 bases at V and 8 bases at J, with 10 bases in the middle. The CDR3 totals 13 residues. In germline, CDR1 is SEHNR, CDR2 FQNEAQ (reference sequence). The CDR3 DNA reads as TGTGCCAGCAGCTTACGACAGTCGGACACCATATATTTT. Translation gives CASSLRQSDTIYF. Together with reference TRBV7-9 and TRBJ1-3, the CDR3 gives the full variable domain: DTGVSQNPRHKITKRGQNVTFRCDPISEHNRLYWYRQTLGQGPEFLTYFQNEAQLEKSRLLSDRFSAERPKGSFSTLEIQRTEQGDSAMYLCASSLRQSDTIYFGEGSWLTVV.

This clonotype was picked up many times. The chain couples TRBV28 to TRBJ1-2; D unresolved. The length of the CDR3 is 15 residues. Germline CDR1 reads MDHEN; CDR2 reads SYDVKM. V lost 3 bases and J lost 4, with 15 bases in between. CDR3 residues: CASSFVVVLSYGYTF. DNA of the CDR3: TGTGCCAGCAGTTTTGTCGTAGTTCTCTCCTATGGCTACACCTTC.

V gene TRBV5-1 combines with J gene TRBJ2-7, with D perhaps TRBD2 (7 bases). CDR3 length: 14 amino acids. V lost 2 bases to trimming and J lost 4 bases, with 13 bases between them. Germline CDR1 reads SGHRS; CDR2 reads YFSETQ. The CDR3, as DNA: TGCGCCAGCAGCTTTATAGGGGGGGAATACGAGCAGTACTTC. This translates into CASSFIGGEYEQYF.

V gene TRBV14 combines with J gene TRBJ2-7; D not certain. Germline V gene lookup returns CDR1 SGHDN and CDR2 FVKESK. The CDR3 runs 16 residues. Trimming took 2 bases from V and 0 from J, leaving 14 bases between them. CDR3 loop: CASSQSHYTGSYEQYF. The CDR3 bases are TGTGCCAGCAGCCAAAGCCACTACACGGGCTCCTACGAGCAGTACTTC. Full variable domain (rest looked up from reference TRBV14 and TRBJ2-7): EAGVTQFPSHSVIEKGQTVTLRCDPISGHDNLYWYRRVMGKEIKFLLHFVKESKQDESGMPNNRFLAERTGGTYSTLKVQPAELEDSGVYFCASSQSHYTGSYEQYFGPGTRLTVT.

This clonotype was seen many times. The chain is built from TRBV24-1 and TRBJ1-4; 9 bases are shared with TRBD1. This CDR3 has 15 amino acids. Trimming at V came to 4 bases and at J to 8 bases, leaving 7 bases not matched to a gene. CDR1 is KGHDR and CDR2 is SFDVKD in the germline V gene. The chain's CDR3 is CATSDPGQGGEKLFF. In DNA form, the CDR3 reads TGTGCCACCAGTGACCCGGGACAGGGAGGCGAAAAACTGTTTTTT.

This clonotype was counted between two and nine times. The chain has TRBV30 and TRBJ2-6; the D is unclear. V dropped 4 bases and J dropped 0 bases, with 10 bases sitting between them. The V gene's germline CDR1 is GTSNPN and CDR2 SVGIG (reference sequence). The length of the CDR3 is 15 residues. The CDR3 sequence: CAWTRGYSGANVLTF. The CDR3 region has the DNA TGTGCCTGGACTAGAGGCTACTCTGGGGCCAACGTCCTGACTTTC.

This clonotype was recorded at least ten times. The chain employs TRBV7-9 and TRBJ2-7; D is unresolved. V was cut by 3 bases and J by 6 bases, with 9 bases left in between. Germline CDR1 and CDR2: SEHNR and FQNEAQ (reference sequence). The CDR3 extends over 12 amino acids. This chain's CDR3 is CASSLTPFEQYF. CDR3 bases: TGTGCCAGCAGCTTGACTCCCTTCGAGCAGTACTTC.

This chain uses TRBV19 with TRBJ1-5; TRBD1 aligns across 8 bases. The V gene's germline CDR1 is LNHDA and CDR2 SQIVND (reference sequence). The CDR3 consists of 14 residues. The V segment lost 3 bases and the J segment 4 bases; nucleotides outside the gene matches: 2. In nucleotides, the CDR3 is TGTGCCAGTAGTATCCGGACAGGGAATCAGCCCCAGCATTTT. This translates into CASSIRTGNQPQHF.

The table lists this clonotype with many counts. The rearrangement joins TRBV12-3 or TRBV12-4 to TRBJ1-1, with 9 positions matching TRBD1. CDR3 length: 16 residues. Trimming removed 3 bases from V and 0 bases from J; junction bases left unmatched: 5. CDR3 amino acids: CASSLGQGFLNTEAFF. The CDR3 DNA follows: TGTGCCAGCAGTTTGGGACAGGGATTTTTGAACACTGAAGCTTTCTTT.

This clonotype has ten or more counts. The CDR3 sequence: CASSLGGDNTEAFF. CDR3 nucleotides: TGTGCCAGCAGTCTAGGGGGGGACAACACTGAAGCTTTCTTT. V gene TRBV28 combines with J gene TRBJ1-1; D possibly corresponds to TRBD1 (6 bases). The CDR3 consists of 14 residues. Germline V gene data show CDR1 as MDHEN and CDR2 as SYDVKM. Trimming removed 5 bases at V and 2 bases at J, with 12 bases between.

This chain joins TRBV10-1 and TRBJ2-2; D uncertain. CDR3 length equals 13 residues. Trimming stripped 7 bases from V and 6 bases from J, with 12 bases between. The V gene's germline CDR1 is WNHNN and CDR2 SYGVQD (reference sequence). CDR3 amino acids: CASTARIAGELFF. The CDR3 region has the DNA TGCGCCAGCACCGCTAGGATCGCCGGGGAGCTGTTTTTT.

There are many counts of this clonotype. The chain links TRBV5-1 to TRBJ1-5; D call uncertain. The CDR3 is made up of 10 amino acids. Germline V gene lookup returns CDR1 SGHRS and CDR2 YFSETQ. V lost 6 bases to trimming and J lost 4 bases, with 2 bases between them. The CDR3 reads CASINQPQHF. CDR3 bases: TGCGCCAGCATAAATCAGCCCCAGCATTTT.

This chain uses TRBV6-2 or TRBV6-3 with TRBJ2-2; the D gene is possibly TRBD2 (6 bases). The CDR3 is 14 amino acids. Per the germline V gene, CDR1 is MNHEY and CDR2 is SVGEGT. Trimming took 1 base from V and 7 from J, leaving 10 bases between them. CDR3 residues: CASSYWDSVGELFF. Here the CDR3 DNA reads TGTGCCAGCAGTTACTGGGACTCAGTCGGGGAGCTGTTTTTT.

V usage is TRBV5-1 and J usage is TRBJ2-5; D gene unclear. Trimming stripped 4 bases from V and 2 bases from J, with 9 bases between. Germline lookup yields CDR1 SGHRS and CDR2 YFSETQ. CDR3 size: 13 residues. CDR3 protein: CASSIRPQETQYF. In DNA form, the CDR3 reads TGCGCCAGCAGCATCCGACCGCAAGAGACCCAGTACTTC.

V is TRBV25-1 and J is TRBJ2-5, with TRBD2 matching 8 bases. Germline V gene lookup returns CDR1 MGHDK and CDR2 SYGVNS. J gave up 5 bases and V 5 bases, and 7 bases lay outside the gene matches. The CDR3 spans 14 residues. This chain's CDR3 is CASSTIAGRETQYF. The CDR3 DNA reads TGTGCCAGCAGTACCATAGCGGGAAGGGAGACCCAGTACTTC.